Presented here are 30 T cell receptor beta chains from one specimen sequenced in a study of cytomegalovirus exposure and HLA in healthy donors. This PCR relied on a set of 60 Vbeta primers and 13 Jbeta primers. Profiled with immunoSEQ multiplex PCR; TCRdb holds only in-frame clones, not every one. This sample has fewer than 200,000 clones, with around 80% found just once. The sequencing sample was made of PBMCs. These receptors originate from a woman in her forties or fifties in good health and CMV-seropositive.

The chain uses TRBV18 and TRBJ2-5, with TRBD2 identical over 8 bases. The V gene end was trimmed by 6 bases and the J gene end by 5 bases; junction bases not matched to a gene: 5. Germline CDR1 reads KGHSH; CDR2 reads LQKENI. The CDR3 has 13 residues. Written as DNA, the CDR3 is TGTGCCAGCTCCGGGGGGGGAAAGGAGACCCAGTACTTC. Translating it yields CASSGGGKETQYF. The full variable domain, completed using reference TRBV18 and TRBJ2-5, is NAGVMQNPRHLVRRRGQEARLRCSPMKGHSHVYWYRQLPEEGLKFMVYLQKENIIDESGMPKERFSAEFPKEGPSILRIQQVVRGDSAAYFCASSGGGKETQYFGPGTRLLVL.

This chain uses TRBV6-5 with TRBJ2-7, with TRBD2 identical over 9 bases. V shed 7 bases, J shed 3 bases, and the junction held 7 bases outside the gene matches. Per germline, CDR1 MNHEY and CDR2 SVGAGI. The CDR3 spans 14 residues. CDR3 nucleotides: TGTGCCAGCACCGAGAGCGGGGGGCGCTACGAGCAGTACTTC. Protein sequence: CASTESGGRYEQYF.

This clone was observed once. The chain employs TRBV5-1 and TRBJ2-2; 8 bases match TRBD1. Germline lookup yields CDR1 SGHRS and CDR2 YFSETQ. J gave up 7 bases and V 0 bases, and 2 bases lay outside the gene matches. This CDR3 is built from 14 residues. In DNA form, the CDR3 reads TGCGCCAGCAGCTTGGGACAGGGGTACGGGGAGCTGTTTTTT. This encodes CASSLGQGYGELFF.

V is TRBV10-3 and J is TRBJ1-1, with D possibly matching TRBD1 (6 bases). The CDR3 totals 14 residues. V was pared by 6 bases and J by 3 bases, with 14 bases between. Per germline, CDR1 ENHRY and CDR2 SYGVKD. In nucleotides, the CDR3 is TGTGCCATCAGAGTTGACAGGCGGTACACTGAAGCTTTCTTT. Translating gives CAIRVDRRYTEAFF.

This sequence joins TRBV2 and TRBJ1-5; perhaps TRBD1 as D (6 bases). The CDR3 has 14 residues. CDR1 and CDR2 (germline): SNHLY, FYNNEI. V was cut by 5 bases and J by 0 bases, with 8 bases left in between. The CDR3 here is CASSPDSSNQPQHF. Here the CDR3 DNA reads TGTGCCAGCAGTCCGGACAGTAGCAATCAGCCCCAGCATTTT.

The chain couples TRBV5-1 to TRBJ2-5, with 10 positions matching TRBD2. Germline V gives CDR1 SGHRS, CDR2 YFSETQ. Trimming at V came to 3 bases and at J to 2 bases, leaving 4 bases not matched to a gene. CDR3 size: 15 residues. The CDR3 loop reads CASSSSGSRQETQYF. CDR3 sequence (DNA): TGCGCCAGCAGCTCTAGCGGGAGCCGACAAGAGACCCAGTACTTC.

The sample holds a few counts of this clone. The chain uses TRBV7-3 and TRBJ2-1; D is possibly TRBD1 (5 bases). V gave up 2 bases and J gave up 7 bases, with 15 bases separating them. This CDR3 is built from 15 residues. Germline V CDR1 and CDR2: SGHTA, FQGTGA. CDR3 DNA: TGTGCCAGCAGCTTAGCAGGGCTAGGAAGGAATGAGCAGTTCTTC. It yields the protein CASSLAGLGRNEQFF.

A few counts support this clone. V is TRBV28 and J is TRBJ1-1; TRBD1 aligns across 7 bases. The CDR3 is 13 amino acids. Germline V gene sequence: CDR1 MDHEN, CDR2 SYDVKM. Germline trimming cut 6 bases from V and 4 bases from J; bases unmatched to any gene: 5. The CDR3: CASRHRGVTEAFF. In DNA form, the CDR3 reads TGTGCCAGCAGGCACAGGGGAGTCACTGAAGCTTTCTTT.

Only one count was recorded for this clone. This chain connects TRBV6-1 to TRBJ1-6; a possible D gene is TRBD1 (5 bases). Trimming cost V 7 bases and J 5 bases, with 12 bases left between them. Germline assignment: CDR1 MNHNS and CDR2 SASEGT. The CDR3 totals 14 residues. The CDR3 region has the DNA TGTGCCAGCACCAAAGGACAAAATAATTCACCCCTCCACTTT. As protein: CASTKGQNNSPLHF.

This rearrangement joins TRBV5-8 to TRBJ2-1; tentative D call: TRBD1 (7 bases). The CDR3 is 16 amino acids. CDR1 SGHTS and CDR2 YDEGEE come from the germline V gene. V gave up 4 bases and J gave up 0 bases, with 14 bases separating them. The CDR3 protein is CASSLRRDSSYNEQFF. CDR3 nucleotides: TGTGCCAGCAGCCTAAGGAGGGACAGCTCCTACAATGAGCAGTTCTTC.

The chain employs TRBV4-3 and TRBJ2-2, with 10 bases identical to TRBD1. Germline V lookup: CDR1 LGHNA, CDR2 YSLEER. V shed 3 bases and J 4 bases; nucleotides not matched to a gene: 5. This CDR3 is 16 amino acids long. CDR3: CASSHAGQGPTGELFF. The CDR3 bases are TGCGCCAGCAGCCATGCGGGACAGGGGCCCACCGGGGAGCTGTTTTTT.

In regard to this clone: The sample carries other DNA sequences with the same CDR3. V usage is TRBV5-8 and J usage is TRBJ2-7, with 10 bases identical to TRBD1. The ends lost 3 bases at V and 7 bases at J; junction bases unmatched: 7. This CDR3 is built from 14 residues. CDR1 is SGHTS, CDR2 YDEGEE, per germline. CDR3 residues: CASSWTGGLYEQYF. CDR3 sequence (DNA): TGTGCCAGCAGCTGGACAGGGGGACTCTATGAGCAGTACTTC.

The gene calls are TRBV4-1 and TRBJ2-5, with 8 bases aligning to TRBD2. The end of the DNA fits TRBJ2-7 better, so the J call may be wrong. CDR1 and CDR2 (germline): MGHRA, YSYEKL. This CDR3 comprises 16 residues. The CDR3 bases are TGCGCCAGCAGCCAAGCAAGGAGAGGGACTAGTTCCGAGCAGTACTTC. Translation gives CASSQARRGTSSEQYF.

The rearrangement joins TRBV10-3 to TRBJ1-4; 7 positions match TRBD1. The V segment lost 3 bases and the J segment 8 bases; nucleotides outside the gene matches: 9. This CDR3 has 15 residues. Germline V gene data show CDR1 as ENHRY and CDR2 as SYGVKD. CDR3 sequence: CAISDRQGEGEKLFF. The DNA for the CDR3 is TGTGCCATCAGTGATAGACAGGGCGAGGGAGAAAAACTGTTTTTT.

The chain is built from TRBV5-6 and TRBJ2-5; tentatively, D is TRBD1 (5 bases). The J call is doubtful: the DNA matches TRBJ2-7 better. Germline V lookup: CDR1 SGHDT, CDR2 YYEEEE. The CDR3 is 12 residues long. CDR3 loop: CASSLQRGEQYF. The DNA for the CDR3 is TGTGCCAGCAGCTTACAAAGGGGCGAGCAGTACTTC.

The CDR3: CASSQDNMMNTEAFF. CDR3 sequence (DNA): TGCGCCAGCAGCCAAGATAACATGATGAACACTGAAGCTTTCTTT. This chain joins TRBV4-3 and TRBJ1-1; D gene uncertain. The CDR3 is 15 residues long. The germline V gene has CDR1 LGHNA and CDR2 YSLEER. V was shortened by 0 bases and J by 0 bases, with 8 bases between the two germline ends.

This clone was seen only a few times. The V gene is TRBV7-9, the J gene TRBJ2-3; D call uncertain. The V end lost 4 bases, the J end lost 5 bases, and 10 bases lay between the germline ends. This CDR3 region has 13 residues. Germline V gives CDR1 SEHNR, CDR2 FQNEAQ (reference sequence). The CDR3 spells CASSYLPVDTQYF. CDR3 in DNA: TGTGCCAGCAGCTACTTGCCCGTAGATACGCAGTATTTT.

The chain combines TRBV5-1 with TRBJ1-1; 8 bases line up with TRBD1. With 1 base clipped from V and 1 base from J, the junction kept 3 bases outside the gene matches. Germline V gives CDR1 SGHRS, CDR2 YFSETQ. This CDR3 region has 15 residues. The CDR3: CASSLSTGGNTEAFF. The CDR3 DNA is TGCGCCAGCAGCTTGTCTACAGGGGGGAACACTGAAGCTTTCTTT.

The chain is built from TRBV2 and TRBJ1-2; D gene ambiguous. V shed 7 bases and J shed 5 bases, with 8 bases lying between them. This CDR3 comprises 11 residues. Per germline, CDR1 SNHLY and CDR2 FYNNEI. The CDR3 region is CASTRLYGYTF. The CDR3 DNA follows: TGTGCCAGCACTAGGTTATATGGCTACACCTTC.

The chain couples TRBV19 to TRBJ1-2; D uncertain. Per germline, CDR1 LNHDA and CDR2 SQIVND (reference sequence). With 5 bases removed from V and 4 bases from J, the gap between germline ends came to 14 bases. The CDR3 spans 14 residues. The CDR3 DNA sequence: TGTGCCAGTAGTCCAGGCGCCGTAGGCTATGGCTACACCTTC. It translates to CASSPGAVGYGYTF.

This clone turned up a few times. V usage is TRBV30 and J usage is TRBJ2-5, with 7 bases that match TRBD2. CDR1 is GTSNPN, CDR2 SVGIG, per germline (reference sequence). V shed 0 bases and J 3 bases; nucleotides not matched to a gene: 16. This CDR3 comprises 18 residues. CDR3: CAWSVKRRGTIREETQYF. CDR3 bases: TGTGCCTGGAGTGTAAAACGGCGGGGGACCATCCGAGAAGAGACCCAGTACTTC.

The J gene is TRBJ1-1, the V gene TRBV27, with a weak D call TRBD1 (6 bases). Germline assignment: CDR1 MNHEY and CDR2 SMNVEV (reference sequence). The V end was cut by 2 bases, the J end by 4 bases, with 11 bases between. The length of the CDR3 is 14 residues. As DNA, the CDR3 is TGTGCCAGCAGTTTAGCAGGGGCGGCCACTGAAGCTTTCTTT. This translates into CASSLAGAATEAFF.

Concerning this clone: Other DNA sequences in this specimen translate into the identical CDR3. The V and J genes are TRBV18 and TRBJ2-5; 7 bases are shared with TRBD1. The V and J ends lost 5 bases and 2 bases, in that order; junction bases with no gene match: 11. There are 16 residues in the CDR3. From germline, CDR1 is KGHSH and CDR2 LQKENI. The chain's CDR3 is CASSTTSGTAQETQYF. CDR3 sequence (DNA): TGTGCCAGCTCAACGACCTCCGGGACAGCTCAAGAGACCCAGTACTTC. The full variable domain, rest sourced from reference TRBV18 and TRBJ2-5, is NAGVMQNPRHLVRRRGQEARLRCSPMKGHSHVYWYRQLPEEGLKFMVYLQKENIIDESGMPKERFSAEFPKEGPSILRIQQVVRGDSAAYFCASSTTSGTAQETQYFGPGTRLLVL.

The CDR3 sequence is CASSATGWGPSNQPQHF. The CDR3, as DNA: TGTGCCAGCAGTGCCACAGGGTGGGGCCCATCGAATCAGCCCCAGCATTTT. The chain combines TRBV6-1 with TRBJ1-5; a weak D match, TRBD1 (6 bases). CDR1 is MNHNS, CDR2 SASEGT, per germline. Trimming shortened V by 4 bases and J by 4 bases, and 20 bases separated the two germline ends. The CDR3 loop spans 17 amino acids.

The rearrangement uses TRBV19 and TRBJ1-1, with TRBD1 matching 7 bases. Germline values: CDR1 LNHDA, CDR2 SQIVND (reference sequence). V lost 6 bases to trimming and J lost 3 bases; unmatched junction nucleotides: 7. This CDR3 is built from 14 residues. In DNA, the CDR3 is TGTGCCAGTAGAGTCGAGGACAGGCACACTGAAGCTTTCTTT. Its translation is CASRVEDRHTEAFF.

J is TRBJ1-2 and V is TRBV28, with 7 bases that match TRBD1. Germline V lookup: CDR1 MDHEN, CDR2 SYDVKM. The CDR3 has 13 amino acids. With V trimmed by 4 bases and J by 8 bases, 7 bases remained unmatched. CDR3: CASSYDRAGGYTF. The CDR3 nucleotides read TGTGCCAGCAGTTACGACAGGGCGGGCGGCTACACCTTC.

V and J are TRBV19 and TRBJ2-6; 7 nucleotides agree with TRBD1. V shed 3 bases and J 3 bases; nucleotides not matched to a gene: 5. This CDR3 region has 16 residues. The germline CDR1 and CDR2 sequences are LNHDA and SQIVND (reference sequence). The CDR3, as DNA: TGTGCCAGTAGTATCCAGACAGGGAGTGGGGCCAACGTCCTGACTTTC. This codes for CASSIQTGSGANVLTF.

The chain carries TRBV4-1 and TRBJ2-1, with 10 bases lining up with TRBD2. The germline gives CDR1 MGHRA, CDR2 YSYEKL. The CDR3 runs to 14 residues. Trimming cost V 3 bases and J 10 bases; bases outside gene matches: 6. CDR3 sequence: CASSHDLAGVEQFF. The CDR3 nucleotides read TGCGCCAGCAGCCACGATCTAGCGGGAGTGGAGCAGTTCTTC.

CDR3 nucleotide sequence: TGTGCCAGCAGCCCTCGTACCCAGCGGGGGGGCTACGAGCAGTACTTC. Translated: CASSPRTQRGGYEQYF. This chain joins TRBV7-8 and TRBJ2-7, with TRBD2 matching over 10 bases. V trimming: 5 bases; J trimming: 3 bases; junction bases outside the gene matches: 10. Germline CDR1 SGHVS, CDR2 FQNEAQ. The CDR3 totals 16 residues.

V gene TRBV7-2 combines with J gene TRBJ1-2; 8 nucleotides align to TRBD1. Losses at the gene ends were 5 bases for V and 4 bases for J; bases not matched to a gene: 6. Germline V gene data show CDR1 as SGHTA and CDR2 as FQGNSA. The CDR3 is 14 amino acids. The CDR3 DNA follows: TGTGCCAGCAGCGTTCGACAGGGGACCTATGGCTACACCTTC. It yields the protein CASSVRQGTYGYTF.